One sample yielded the 21 T cell receptor beta chains listed below, sequenced in a study of blood T cell repertoires in COVID-19 (dated by TCRdb to 2020 to 2021). The library was made by the immunoSEQ multiplex PCR assay. In its TCRdb copy, this immuneACCESS table keeps in-frame sequences only and misses some clones. Where compared with another copy, unresolved V genes explain less than half of these, and the others have no known cause. The table for this sample lists around 230,000 clones; 75% to 90% of them were counted only once. The ten top clones hold just over 2.5% of the sample. The material sequenced was peripheral blood. The source is a woman in her sixties or seventies with active or convalescent COVID-19.

The rearrangement joins TRBV3-1 (or the pseudogene TRBV3-2) to TRBJ2-3; no clear D. Trimming pared 1 base from V and 9 bases from J, leaving 17 bases between. CDR1 and CDR2 (germline): LGHDT, YNNKEL (reference sequence). The CDR3 is made up of 15 amino acids. The CDR3 spells CASSQAVDALRTQYF. The CDR3 nucleotides are TGTGCCAGCAGCCAAGCGGTTGATGCTCTGAGGACGCAGTATTTT.

The gene calls are TRBV6-5 and TRBJ1-2; 12 bases align to TRBD1. This CDR3 region has 15 residues. J lost 6 bases, V lost 7 bases, and 9 bases had no gene match. Germline-derived CDR1 and CDR2 are MNHEY and SVGAGI. DNA of the CDR3: TGTGCCAGCACCATTATAGGGACAGGGGGCGATGGCTACACCTTC. It codes for CASTIIGTGGDGYTF.

Only a few counts were recorded for this clone. The chain couples TRBV4-1 to TRBJ2-1; 10 bases align to TRBD1. This CDR3 comprises 15 residues. V shed 4 bases and J 2 bases; nucleotides not matched to a gene: 2. Germline CDR1 and CDR2: MGHRA and YSYEKL. The CDR3 DNA is TGCGCCAGCAGCCGGGGACAGGGGCCCTACAATGAGCAGTTCTTC. It codes for CASSRGQGPYNEQFF.

This clone was observed once. The CDR3 sequence is CASSWTGDLETQYF. The CDR3 nucleotides read TGTGCCAGCAGCTGGACAGGGGATTTAGAGACCCAGTACTTC. The chain couples TRBV7-2 to TRBJ2-5, with TRBD1 matching 9 bases. V trimming: 4 bases; J trimming: 4 bases; junction bases outside the gene matches: 4. This CDR3 has 14 amino acids. Looked up from germline, CDR1 is SGHTA and CDR2 is FQGNSA. The variable domain in full, with the rest retrieved from reference TRBV7-2 and TRBJ2-5, is GAGVSQSPSNKVTEKGKDVELRCDPISGHTALYWYRQSLGQGLEFLIYFQGNSAPDKSGLPSDRFSAERTGGSVSTLTIQRTQQEDSAVYLCASSWTGDLETQYFGPGTRLLVL.

This clone was counted only a few times. The chain combines TRBV7-9 with TRBJ2-3, with 10 bases lining up with TRBD1. The CDR3 runs to 18 residues. The V and J ends lost 6 bases and 2 bases, in that order; junction bases with no gene match: 14. Germline CDR1 is SEHNR and CDR2 is FQNEAQ (reference sequence). Here the CDR3 reads CASSRIRQGAILTDTQYF. DNA of the CDR3: TGTGCCAGCAGTCGCATACGACAGGGGGCGATCCTCACAGATACGCAGTATTTT.

This clone was detected only once. V gene TRBV28 combines with J gene TRBJ1-2; the match to TRBD1 covers 7 bases. CDR1 and CDR2 from the germline V gene are MDHEN and SYDVKM. The CDR3 covers 13 residues. V dropped 6 bases and J dropped 6; count of bases not matched to a gene: 7. The CDR3 sequence is CASSRDRVNGYTF. The CDR3 nucleotides are TGTGCCAGCAGCCGCGACAGGGTAAATGGCTACACCTTC.

The V and J genes are TRBV27 and TRBJ2-7; 7 bases align to TRBD1. CDR1 is MNHEY, CDR2 SMNVEV, per germline (reference sequence). Trimming cost V 6 bases and J 3 bases; bases outside gene matches: 11. The CDR3 has 15 amino acids. CDR3 sequence: CASRNPGTANYEQYF. The CDR3 DNA reads TGTGCCAGCAGGAATCCCGGGACAGCCAACTACGAGCAGTACTTC.

This chain uses TRBV2 with TRBJ1-2, with TRBD1 identical over 10 bases. The V gene end was trimmed by 7 bases and the J gene end by 8 bases; junction bases not matched to a gene: 13. CDR3 length: 15 residues. Germline V gives CDR1 SNHLY, CDR2 FYNNEI. CDR3 nucleotides: TGTGCCAGCACGGGGACAGGGGCCCAAGCGCGGGGCTACACCTTC. Translating gives CASTGTGAQARGYTF.

The chain uses TRBV19 and TRBJ1-1, with 7 bases identical to TRBD1. The V and J ends lost 6 bases and 1 base, in that order; junction bases with no gene match: 8. This CDR3 is 15 amino acids long. The germline gives CDR1 LNHDA, CDR2 SQIVND (reference sequence). CDR3 amino acids: CASSVRGTANTEAFF. In nucleotides, the CDR3 is TGTGCCAGTAGCGTCAGGGGGACAGCGAACACTGAAGCTTTCTTT.

The genes are TRBV19 and TRBJ2-1, with TRBD2 matching over 7 bases. V gave up 5 bases and J gave up 5 bases; unmatched junction bases: 12. This CDR3 is built from 16 residues. CDR1 is LNHDA, CDR2 SQIVND, per germline (reference sequence). CDR3 sequence (DNA): TGTGCCAGTAGTGCCCAAGCGGGGATCTTCGACAATGAGCAGTTCTTC. It encodes CASSAQAGIFDNEQFF.

J is TRBJ1-1 and V is TRBV5-1, with 7 bases identical to TRBD1. CDR3 length: 14 residues. The junction had 3 bases not matched to a gene; V was cut back by 4 bases and J by 0 bases. Per germline, CDR1 SGHRS and CDR2 YFSETQ. The CDR3 DNA reads TGCGCCAGCAGCCGACAGGGCTTGAACACTGAAGCTTTCTTT. Translation: CASSRQGLNTEAFF.

The chain combines TRBV24-1 with TRBJ2-5, with unresolved D. Deletions cut 0 bases from V and 5 bases from J, with 12 bases between. The germline CDR1 and CDR2 sequences are KGHDR and SFDVKD. The CDR3 runs 15 residues. This CDR3 reads CATSDLSGSGETQYF. The CDR3 bases are TGTGCCACCAGTGATTTGTCCGGGTCCGGGGAGACCCAGTACTTC.

This chain links TRBV18 with TRBJ2-7, with no clear D. Trimming took off 6 bases at V and 0 bases at J, with 15 bases between the two ends. This CDR3 is 15 amino acids long. From germline, CDR1 is KGHSH and CDR2 LQKENI. The CDR3 reads CASSNMESSSYEQYF. The CDR3 DNA reads as TGTGCCAGCTCGAATATGGAGTCCAGCTCCTACGAGCAGTACTTC.

The chain links TRBV3-1 (or the pseudogene TRBV3-2) to TRBJ2-2, with 7 bases identical to TRBD2. CDR1 and CDR2 (germline): LGHDT, YNNKEL (reference sequence). The CDR3 spans 14 residues. J lost 5 bases, V lost 3 bases, and 3 bases had no gene match. CDR3 nucleotide sequence: TGTGCCAGCAGCCACACGGGAGGTACCGGGGAGCTGTTTTTT. It codes for CASSHTGGTGELFF.

CDR3 nucleotide sequence: TGCGCCAGCAGCCCTTGGACAGGGAACACTGAAGCTTTCTTT. This sequence encodes CASSPWTGNTEAFF. The gene calls are TRBV5-1 and TRBJ1-1; 7 bases align to TRBD1. The V and J ends lost 4 bases and 1 base, in that order; junction bases with no gene match: 4. The CDR3 contains 14 residues. Germline assignment: CDR1 SGHRS and CDR2 YFSETQ.

The V call is TRBV28, the J call TRBJ2-2; TRBD1 matches at 9 bases. J gave up 6 bases and V 5 bases, and 10 bases lay outside the gene matches. The CDR3 is 16 residues long. In germline, CDR1 is MDHEN, CDR2 SYDVKM. The CDR3 sequence: CASSTPGQGSAGELFF. Here the CDR3 DNA reads TGTGCCAGCAGTACACCCGGACAGGGGAGTGCCGGGGAGCTGTTTTTT.

This clone was picked up one time. Distinct nucleotide sequences in the sample also encode this CDR3. The chain carries TRBV18 and TRBJ2-1, with TRBD2 matching 7 bases. Trimming at V came to 3 bases and at J to 2 bases, leaving 4 bases not matched to a gene. The CDR3 is made up of 15 amino acids. Germline CDR1 is KGHSH and CDR2 is LQKENI. The CDR3 region has the DNA TGTGCCAGCTCACCTACTGGGGGGGCCTACAATGAGCAGTTCTTC. It specifies CASSPTGGAYNEQFF.

The gene calls are TRBV5-5 and TRBJ2-7; maybe TRBD1 (6 bases). In germline, CDR1 is SGHKS, CDR2 YYEKEE (reference sequence). V was shortened by 0 bases and J by 6 bases, with 13 bases between the two germline ends. The CDR3 runs 14 residues. The CDR3 loop reads CASSLGPGVGEQYF. The CDR3 DNA follows: TGTGCCAGCAGCTTGGGCCCAGGGGTGGGCGAGCAGTACTTC.

The table lists this clone with a few counts. This chain uses TRBV30 with TRBJ1-3, with D possibly matching TRBD1 (5 bases). This CDR3 spans 14 amino acids. Germline CDR1 GTSNPN, CDR2 SVGIG (reference sequence). The ends were cut back, 4 bases at V and 0 bases at J, with 10 bases in the middle. The chain's CDR3 is CAWNGQVSGNTIYF. CDR3 coding DNA: TGTGCCTGGAACGGACAAGTCTCTGGAAACACCATATATTTT. Using reference TRBV30 and TRBJ1-3 for the parts outside the CDR3, the full variable domain is SQTIHQWPATLVQPVGSPLSLECTVEGTSNPNLYWYRQAAGRGLQLLFYSVGIGQISSEVPQNLSASRPQDRQFILSSKKLLLSDSGFYLCAWNGQVSGNTIYFGEGSWLTVV.

A single count supports this clone. The chain links TRBV6-6 to TRBJ1-1; 9 bases agree with TRBD1. The CDR3 extends over 13 amino acids. CDR1 and CDR2 from the germline V gene are MNHNY and SVGAGI (reference sequence). Trimming removed 5 bases from V and 6 bases from J; junction bases left unmatched: 4. CDR3 sequence reads: CASSQTGGSEAFF. The CDR3 nucleotides read TGTGCCAGCAGTCAGACAGGGGGGTCTGAAGCTTTCTTT.

V and J are TRBV5-1 and TRBJ1-1; D not certain. The V gene lost 2 bases and the J gene lost 0 bases, with 11 bases spanning the gap. From germline, CDR1 is SGHRS and CDR2 YFSETQ. This CDR3 spans 15 amino acids. In DNA form, the CDR3 reads TGCGCCAGCAGCTTTGGAGTACACTTGAACACTGAAGCTTTCTTT. It encodes CASSFGVHLNTEAFF.